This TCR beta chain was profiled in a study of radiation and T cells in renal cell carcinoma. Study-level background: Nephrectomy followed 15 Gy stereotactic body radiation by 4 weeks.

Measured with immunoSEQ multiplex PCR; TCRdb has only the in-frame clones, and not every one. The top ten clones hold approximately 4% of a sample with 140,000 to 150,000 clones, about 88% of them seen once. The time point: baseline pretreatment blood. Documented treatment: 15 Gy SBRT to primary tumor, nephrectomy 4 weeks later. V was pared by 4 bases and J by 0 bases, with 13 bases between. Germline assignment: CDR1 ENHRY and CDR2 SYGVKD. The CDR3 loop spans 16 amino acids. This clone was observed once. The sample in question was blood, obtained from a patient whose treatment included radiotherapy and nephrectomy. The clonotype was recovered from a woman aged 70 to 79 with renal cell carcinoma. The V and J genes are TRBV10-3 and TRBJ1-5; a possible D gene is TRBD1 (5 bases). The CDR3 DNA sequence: TGTGCCATCAGTGGCGGCAGGGTGGATAGCAATCAGCCCCAGCATTTT. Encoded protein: CAISGGRVDSNQPQHF.